These T cell receptor beta chains were read from a single sample in a study of T cells after yellow fever vaccination. TCRdb re-derived calls from the 5' RACE reads in MiXCR, one entry per CDR3 protein. The sample shows 250,000 or so distinct CDR3 sequences, less than 9% of them seen only once. This material consisted of CD4+ T cells sorted from PBMCs, taken 15 days after the yellow fever booster vaccination. The receptors come from a man aged 25 to 40 who received the YFV17D yellow fever vaccine. Each CDR3 is given with its conserved first and last residue. The D gene is left open where the match is weak. Only part of the rows carry a size: once, few, many, or a class if the clone is expanded.

>TRBV18|NA|TRBJ2-5|TRBD2
TGTGCCAGCTCACCCCGTCCGGGACTAGCGGAAGAGACCCAGTACTTC
CASSPRPGLAEETQYF
>TRBV20-1|NA|TRBJ2-3|TRBD2
TGCTGTGCCGAGGCGGCGAGCGGGGGCGGTCCAGATACGCAGTATTTT
CCAEAASGGGPDTQYF
>TRBV5-1|many|TRBJ2-2|NA
TGCGCCAGCAGCTTGGAGGCCGGGGAGCTGTTTTTT
CASSLEAGELFF
>TRBV20-1|few|TRBJ2-1|NA
TGCAGTGCTAGAGACCTTCGTCGGGCCTCGGGATACAATGAGCAGTTCTTC
CSARDLRRASGYNEQFF
>TRBV12-3/TRBV12-4|NA|TRBJ2-7|NA
TGTGCCAGCAGGACGGGGCCGGGGGAGCAGTACTTC
CASRTGPGEQYF
>TRBV20-1|NA|TRBJ1-1|NA
TGCAGTGCTAGAGCAACTTTGAACACTGAAGCTTTCTTT
CSARATLNTEAFF
>TRBV6-2/TRBV6-3|NA|TRBJ2-1|TRBD2
TGTGCCAGTCGCCTCGGGGGGGCTGAGCAGTTCTTC
CASRLGGAEQFF
>TRBV7-2|many|TRBJ2-2|NA
TGTGCCAGCAGCTTAACGTTCCGGGACACCGGGGAGCTGTTTTTT
CASSLTFRDTGELFF
>TRBV10-3|NA|TRBJ2-3|NA
TGTGCCACACAGGACAGCGAGAGATACACAGATACGCAGTATTTT
CATQDSERYTDTQYF
>TRBV5-5|few|TRBJ1-1|NA
TGTGCCAGCAGAAGATACTTGGACCCCAAGATCGCTGAAGCTTTCTTT
CASRRYLDPKIAEAFF
>TRBV10-3|NA|TRBJ2-7|NA
TGTGCCATCGGGGAGGGGGGGCATGTAGCCGAGCAGTACTTC
CAIGEGGHVAEQYF
>TRBV20-1|NA|TRBJ2-1|NA
TGCAGTGCTCCCATCGCGGGAAGGTACAATGAGCAGTTCTTC
CSAPIAGRYNEQFF
>TRBV5-6|few|TRBJ2-4|NA
TGTGCCAGCAGCTTCCGGGACCTTGGGAACATTCAGTACTTC
CASSFRDLGNIQYF
>TRBV5-1|NA|TRBJ2-7|NA
TGCGCCAGCAGCTTGCCCTCCGCGGACTACGAGCAGTACTTC
CASSLPSADYEQYF
>TRBV5-5|many|TRBJ2-4|NA
TGTGCCAGCAGCTTGCAGGGAGAGACGACGTTAGCCAAAAACATTCAGTACTTC
CASSLQGETTLAKNIQYF
>TRBV9|many|TRBJ1-1|NA
TGTGCCAGCAGCGTAACGGGGGGGCCAGCTGAAGCTTTCTTT
CASSVTGGPAEAFF
>TRBV6-2/TRBV6-3|many|TRBJ2-1|TRBD2
TGTGCCAGCACAATGCCGGCCTTAGCGGGAGGGCAAGCCTACAATGAGCAGTTCTTC
CASTMPALAGGQAYNEQFF
>TRBV20-1|few|TRBJ2-7|NA
TGCAGTGCTAGAGTTAAAACCTACGAGCAGTACTTC
CSARVKTYEQYF
>TRBV20-1|few|TRBJ2-3|NA
TGCAGTGCTCCCGCAGAGCGGGCCACAGATACGCAGTATTTT
CSAPAERATDTQYF
>TRBV12-3/TRBV12-4|few|TRBJ2-1|TRBD1
TGTGCCAGCAGCCCCCCAGGACAGGGAGTTGAGCAGTTCTTC
CASSPPGQGVEQFF
>TRBV7-9|few|TRBJ2-3|TRBD2
TGTGCCAGCAGGCCCGGAGGCGGGGGGATGCAGTATTTT
CASRPGGGGMQYF
>TRBV28|few|TRBJ1-4|TRBD1
TGTGCCAGCAGGCAACAGGGGGGACGCGAAAAACTGTTTTTT
CASRQQGGREKLFF
>TRBV7-2|few|TRBJ2-7|NA
TGTGCCAGCAGCTTAGTGGGGGCGGGGCCCTCTAAGTACTTC
CASSLVGAGPSKYF
>TRBV20-1|NA|TRBJ2-3|NA
TGCAGTGCTAGAGATTGGATAACAGATACGCAGTATTTT
CSARDWITDTQYF
>TRBV15|many|TRBJ2-2|NA
TGTGCCACCAGCCCACTTCCCACCAACACCGGGGAGCTGTTTTTT
CATSPLPTNTGELFF
>TRBV12-3/TRBV12-4|many|TRBJ2-1|NA
TGTGCCAGCAGTTTAGCGAACCCGGGTGAGCAGTTCTTC
CASSLANPGEQFF
>TRBV7-2|few|TRBJ1-5|NA
TGTGCCAGCAGCTTAGGACCTTACCCCCAGCCCCAGCATTTT
CASSLGPYPQPQHF
>TRBV6-2/TRBV6-3|many|TRBJ1-1|NA
TGTGCCAGCAGGAAACCCGGGATTCGGGTCACTGAAGCTTTCTTT
CASRKPGIRVTEAFF
>TRBV20-1|few|TRBJ2-1|NA
TGCAGTGCTAGAGCACTTATAAGATACAATGAGCAGTTCTTC
CSARALIRYNEQFF
>TRBV27|many|TRBJ2-3|TRBD2
TGTGCCAGCAGTAAACTAGCGGGAGGGCCCAGTACGCAGTATTTT
CASSKLAGGPSTQYF
>TRBV7-9|few|TRBJ1-4|NA
TGTGCCAGCAGCTTGCAGGGGTCGGCCGAAAAACTGTTTTTT
CASSLQGSAEKLFF
>TRBV30|few|TRBJ2-5|TRBD2
TGTGCCTGGAGTAGAGCGGGGGGGACGCAGACCCAGTACTTC
CAWSRAGGTQTQYF
>TRBV7-9|many|TRBJ1-4|NA
TGTGCCAGTGACGATGATGCAACTAATGAAAAACTGTTTTTT
CASDDDATNEKLFF
>TRBV20-1|NA|TRBJ1-2|NA
TGCAGTGCTAGCTCGGGGGGCAACTATGGCTACACCTTC
CSASSGGNYGYTF
>TRBV18|NA|TRBJ2-7|NA
TGTGCCAGCTCGTTCGACGGGACGGCCGCTCTCGACGAGCAGTACTTC
CASSFDGTAALDEQYF
>TRBV10-3|NA|TRBJ2-7|TRBD1
TGTGCCATCAGCGTAGCCGGGACAGGGGGCAGGGAGCAGTACTTC
CAISVAGTGGREQYF
>TRBV2|many|TRBJ2-7|TRBD2
TGTGCCAGCAGTGAACAGACTAGCGGGCTCTCCTACGAGCAGTACTTC
CASSEQTSGLSYEQYF
>TRBV6-5|NA|TRBJ1-1|TRBD1
TGTGCCAGCAGTTGGGGGACAGTGGCCGCTTTCTTT
CASSWGTVAAFF
>TRBV7-2|many|TRBJ2-3|NA
TGTGCCAGCAGCTTTCTAGCAGGCACAGATACGCAGTATTTT
CASSFLAGTDTQYF
>TRBV19|NA|TRBJ1-6|NA
TGTGCCAGTAGTCCCGCAGGGGATTCACCCCTCCACTTT
CASSPAGDSPLHF
>TRBV18|few|TRBJ2-7|NA
TGTGCCAGCTCACCAAATCAGGGATCCTACGAGCAGTACTTC
CASSPNQGSYEQYF
>TRBV5-1|many|TRBJ2-7|NA
TGCGCCAGCAGCTTGGATAGCCGGAGTGGCCCCTACGAGCAGTACTTC
CASSLDSRSGPYEQYF
>TRBV5-1|few|TRBJ2-1|TRBD2
TGCGCCAGCAGCTTTGGACTAGACGGGTACAATGAGCAGTTCTTC
CASSFGLDGYNEQFF
>TRBV7-2|few|TRBJ2-7|NA
TGTGCCAGCAGCTTAGCTTTCGGAGAATACGAGCAGTACTTC
CASSLAFGEYEQYF
>TRBV3-1|NA|TRBJ2-7|TRBD1
TGTGCCAGCAGCCCCCGGGACAGGGGGTTCTACGAGCAGTACTTC
CASSPRDRGFYEQYF
>TRBV7-2|few|TRBJ2-3|NA
TGTGCCAGCAGCTTACTAGGAGCAAGTACGCAGTATTTT
CASSLLGASTQYF
>TRBV20-1|many|TRBJ2-7|NA
TGCAGTGCTAGTAGAGGTTACGAGCAGTACTTC
CSASRGYEQYF
>TRBV28|many|TRBJ2-4|NA
TGTGCCAGCAGTTTGAGCCCTGAAAACATTCAGTACTTC
CASSLSPENIQYF
>TRBV5-1|NA|TRBJ2-7|NA
TGCGCCAGCAGCGAGTTAGTCGGGGTTAGCTCCTACGAGCAGTACTTC
CASSELVGVSSYEQYF
>TRBV20-1|NA|TRBJ2-2|NA
TGCAGTGCTAGTAGGCTAGGGAGTAGCGGGGAGCTGTTTTTT
CSASRLGSSGELFF
>TRBV12-3/TRBV12-4|many|TRBJ2-7|NA
TGTGCCAGTACCGGGGCCTCCTACGAGCAGTACTTC
CASTGASYEQYF
>TRBV7-2|few|TRBJ1-1|NA
TGTGCCAGCAGCTTACTGGGGTTGAACACTGAAGCTTTCTTT
CASSLLGLNTEAFF
>TRBV20-1|few|TRBJ1-5|NA
TGCAGTGCTAGAGCCGGGGGCCCGAGCAATCAGCCCCAGCATTTT
CSARAGGPSNQPQHF
>TRBV27|few|TRBJ2-3|NA
TGTGCCAGCAGTTTAGGGGGCCCGTCGAATACGCAGTATTTT
CASSLGGPSNTQYF